This T cell receptor (beta chain) was recorded in a study of T cells after yellow fever vaccination. TCRdb passed the 5' RACE reads through MiXCR, listing each CDR3 protein once. The data contain around 300,000 distinct CDR3 sequences, approximately 4% of them singletons. Germline V gene lookup returns CDR1 SGHTA and CDR2 FQGNSA. CDR3 size: 15 residues. With 2 bases removed from V and 2 bases from J, the gap between germline ends came to 11 bases. This clonotype was counted many times. The sample was PBMCs, taken 15 days after the yellow fever booster vaccination. The clonotype was recovered from a man younger than 30 who received the YFV17D yellow fever vaccine. V usage is TRBV7-2 and J usage is TRBJ2-3, with a possible D match to TRBD1 (6 bases). The chain's CDR3 is CASSLWGPHTDTQYF. The CDR3 DNA reads TGTGCCAGCAGCTTATGGGGGCCCCACACAGATACGCAGTATTTT.